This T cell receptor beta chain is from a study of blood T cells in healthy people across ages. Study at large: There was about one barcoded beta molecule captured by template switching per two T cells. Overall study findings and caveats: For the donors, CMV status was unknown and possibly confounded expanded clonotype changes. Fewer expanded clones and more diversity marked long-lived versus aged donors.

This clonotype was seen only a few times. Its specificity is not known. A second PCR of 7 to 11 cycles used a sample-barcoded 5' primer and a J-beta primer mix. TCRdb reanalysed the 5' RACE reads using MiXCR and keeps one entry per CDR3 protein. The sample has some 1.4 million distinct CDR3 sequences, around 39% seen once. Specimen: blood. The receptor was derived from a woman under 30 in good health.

Here the CDR3 DNA reads TGTGCCAGCAGAACCCGGGACTACCTCCTGGATGAGCAGTTCTTC. Its translation is CASRTRDYLLDEQFF. The chain carries TRBV12-3 or TRBV12-4 and TRBJ2-1; 7 bases agree with TRBD2. V was pared by 6 bases and J by 8 bases, with 13 bases of the junction left unmatched. This CDR3 has 15 amino acids.